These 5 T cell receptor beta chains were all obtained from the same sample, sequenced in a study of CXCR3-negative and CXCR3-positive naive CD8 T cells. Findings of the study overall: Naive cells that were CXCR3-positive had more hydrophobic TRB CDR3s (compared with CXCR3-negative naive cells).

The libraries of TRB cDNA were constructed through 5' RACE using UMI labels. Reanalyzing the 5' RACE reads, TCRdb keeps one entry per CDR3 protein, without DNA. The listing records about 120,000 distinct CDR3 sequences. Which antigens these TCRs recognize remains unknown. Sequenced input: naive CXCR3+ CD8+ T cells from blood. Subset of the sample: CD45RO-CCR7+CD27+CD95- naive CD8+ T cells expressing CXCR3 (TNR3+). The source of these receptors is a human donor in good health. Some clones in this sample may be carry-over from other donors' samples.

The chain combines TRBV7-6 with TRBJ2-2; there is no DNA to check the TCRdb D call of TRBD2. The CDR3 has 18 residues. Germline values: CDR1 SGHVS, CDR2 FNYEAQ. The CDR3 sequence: CASSFVAGGDPNTGELFF. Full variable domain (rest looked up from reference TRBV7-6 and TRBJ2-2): GAGVSQSPRYKVTKRGQDVALRCDPISGHVSLYWYRQALGQGPEFLTYFNYEAQQDKSGLPNDRFSAERPEGSISTLTIQRTEQRDSAMYRCASSFVAGGDPNTGELFFGEGSRLTVL.

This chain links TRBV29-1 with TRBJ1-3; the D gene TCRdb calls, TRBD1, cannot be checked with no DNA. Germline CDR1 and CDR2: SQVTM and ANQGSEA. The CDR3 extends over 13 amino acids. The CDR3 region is CSVTGDSGNTIYF.

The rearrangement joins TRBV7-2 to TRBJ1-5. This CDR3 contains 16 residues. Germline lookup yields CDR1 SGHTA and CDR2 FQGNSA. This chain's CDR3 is CASSLDVSLHNQPQHF.

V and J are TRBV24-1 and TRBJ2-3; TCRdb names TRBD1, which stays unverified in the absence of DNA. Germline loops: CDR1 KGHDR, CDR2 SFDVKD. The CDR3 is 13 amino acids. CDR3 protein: CATSDFPGDTQYF.

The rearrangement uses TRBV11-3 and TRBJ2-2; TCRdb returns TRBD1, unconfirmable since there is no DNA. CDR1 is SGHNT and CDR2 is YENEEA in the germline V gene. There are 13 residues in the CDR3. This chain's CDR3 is CATLDRNTGELFF.